This entry is about one T cell receptor beta chain. The CDR3 sequence is 15 residues long. Between the trimmed V and J ends, which lost 3 bases and 3 bases, there was a span of 12 bases. Treg sorting used a CD4+CD25+CD127-/low gate. TCRdb re-analysed the 5' RACE reads in MiXCR, keeping a single row per CDR3 protein. Of tens of thousands of distinct CDR3 sequences detected, about 25% appear once; the ten largest clones hold less than 2.5%. The sequence was collected from a female donor with breast cancer. The chain has TRBV12-3 or TRBV12-4 and TRBJ2-1, with D perhaps TRBD2 (6 bases). The sequencing input was tumor-infiltrating Tregs sorted from the breast tumor. Here the CDR3 reads CASSFGGIVYNEQFF. In DNA form, the CDR3 reads TGTGCCAGCAGTTTCGGCGGGATAGTCTACAATGAGCAGTTCTTC.